The next 3 T cell receptor beta chains were all read from a single sample in a study of shared clonotypes between healthy human individuals. Clones were sequenced by immunoSEQ multiplex PCR, and TCRdb holds only the in-frame ones, with some missing. The sample has about 2.3 million clones; roughly 93% are singletons. Sequencing input: naive CD4+ T cells from PBMCs. Subset indicated: CD45RA+ positively selected. The receptors shown here come from a man aged 18 to 30 in good health. Some clones in this sample may be carry-over from other donors' samples.

In DNA, the CDR3 is TGTGCCAGCAGTCCCGGTGGGAGGGGAGGCTATGGCTACACCTTC. Protein: CASSPGGRGGYGYTF. This rearrangement joins TRBV28 to TRBJ1-2; D perhaps matches TRBD1 (5 bases). The CDR3 loop spans 15 amino acids. Germline loops: CDR1 MDHEN, CDR2 SYDVKM. Trimming left V 5 bases short and J 4 bases short, with 17 bases between.

CDR3 in amino acids: CASSLSDKGKLFF. CDR3 nucleotide sequence: TGTGCCAGCAGCTTAAGTGATAAGGGAAAACTGTTTTTT. The chain has TRBV5-6 and TRBJ1-4; D unresolved. Germline values: CDR1 SGHDT, CDR2 YYEEEE. The CDR3 contains 13 residues. The V gene lost 2 bases and the J gene lost 10 bases, with 12 bases spanning the gap. Drawing the rest from reference TRBV5-6 and TRBJ1-4, the complete variable domain is DAGVTQSPTHLIKTRGQQVTLRCSPKSGHDTVSWYQQALGQGPQFIFQYYEEEERQRGNFPDRFSGHQFPNYSSELNVNALLLGDSALYLCASSLSDKGKLFFGSGTQLSVL.

The chain joins TRBV28 to TRBJ1-5, with TRBD1 as a possible D gene (6 bases). The germline CDR1 and CDR2 sequences are MDHEN and SYDVKM. This CDR3 is 15 amino acids long. Between the trimmed V and J ends, which lost 6 bases and 4 bases, there was a span of 16 bases. The CDR3 loop reads CASRSGQLLNQPQHF. The CDR3 bases are TGTGCCAGCAGATCTGGACAGTTACTGAATCAGCCCCAGCATTTT. Combining the CDR3 with reference TRBV28 and TRBJ1-5 gives the whole variable domain DVKVTQSSRYLVKRTGEKVFLECVQDMDHENMFWYRQDPGLGLRLIYFSYDVKMKEKGDIPEGYSVSREKKERFSLILESASTNQTSMYLCASRSGQLLNQPQHFGDGTRLSIL.